The 26 T cell receptor beta chains reported below all come from one sample, sequenced in a study of blood T cell repertoires in COVID-19. Generated by immunoSEQ multiplex PCR, the TCRdb table keeps only in-frame clones and is missing some. The sample contains about 170,000 clones, around 85% of which appear only once. Sequencing used peripheral blood. These receptors originate from a human donor with acute or convalescent COVID-19. The donor label of this sample is uncertain.

This sequence joins TRBV7-2 and TRBJ1-2; D gene uncertain. CDR1 and CDR2 from the germline V gene are SGHTA and FQGNSA. The CDR3 has 13 amino acids. The V end lost 1 base, the J end lost 2 bases, and 5 bases lay between the germline ends. CDR3: CASSLDPNYGYTF. CDR3 in DNA: TGTGCCAGCAGCTTAGATCCAAACTATGGCTACACCTTC.

The chain has TRBV7-6 and TRBJ2-2; 7 bases fit TRBD1. This CDR3 contains 17 residues. V shed 5 bases and J 8 bases; nucleotides not matched to a gene: 17. Germline V CDR1 and CDR2: SGHVS, FNYEAQ. The CDR3 loop reads CASSTNSEGARSGELFF. The CDR3 DNA sequence: TGTGCCAGCAGCACAAATAGTGAGGGGGCGCGAAGTGGGGAGCTGTTTTTT.

The rearrangement links TRBV7-9 to TRBJ2-1; 11 nucleotides match TRBD2. V was pared by 11 bases and J by 9 bases, with 12 bases of the junction left unmatched. The CDR3 totals 14 residues. Germline assignment: CDR1 SEHNR and CDR2 FQNEAQ (reference sequence). CDR3 DNA sequence: TGTGCCGGGGGAAGACTAGCGGGAATGGTTGAGCAGTTCTTC. Its protein product is CAGGRLAGMVEQFF.

This chain links TRBV30 with TRBJ1-5; D unresolved. The CDR3 loop spans 15 amino acids. The V end lost 0 bases, the J end lost 4 bases, and 13 bases lay between the germline ends. The germline V gene encodes CDR1 GTSNPN and CDR2 SVGIG (reference sequence). The CDR3 protein is CAWSVRGLRNQPQHF. For the CDR3, the DNA is TGTGCCTGGAGTGTACGCGGACTCCGAAATCAGCCCCAGCATTTT.

This chain connects TRBV7-2 to TRBJ2-7, with 11 bases matching TRBD2. This CDR3 has 16 amino acids. Germline assignment: CDR1 SGHTA and CDR2 FQGNSA. V dropped 5 bases and J dropped 3; count of bases not matched to a gene: 9. The CDR3 sequence is CASSTRPGTSGYEQYF. The CDR3 bases are TGTGCCAGCAGCACGAGACCCGGGACTAGCGGCTACGAGCAGTACTTC.

The chain employs TRBV10-3 and TRBJ1-1, with unresolved D. V was shortened by 8 bases and J by 0 bases, with 10 bases between the two germline ends. The CDR3 sequence is 13 residues long. Germline-derived CDR1 and CDR2 are ENHRY and SYGVKD. The CDR3 spells CAILKTLNTEAFF. CDR3 DNA sequence: TGTGCCATCCTAAAAACCCTGAACACTGAAGCTTTCTTT.

The V call is TRBV29-1, the J call TRBJ2-1; D is tentatively TRBD1 or TRBD2 (6 bases each). V lost 7 bases, J lost 9 bases, and 16 bases lay in between. Germline assignment: CDR1 SQVTM and CDR2 ANQGSEA. CDR3 length equals 12 residues. The CDR3 reads CSGGAGFGEQFF. The CDR3 DNA reads as TGCAGCGGGGGGGCAGGGTTTGGTGAGCAGTTCTTC.

The sample holds one count of this clone. The chain employs TRBV7-2 and TRBJ1-1; possibly TRBD1 for D (6 bases). CDR1 is SGHTA and CDR2 is FQGNSA in the germline V gene. CDR3 length: 18 residues. Trimming stripped 1 base from V and 4 bases from J, with 22 bases between. CDR3 nucleotides: TGTGCCAGCAGCTTAGTCAACAGGGTATCAGGTCGGGGCACTGAAGCTTTCTTT. Translated: CASSLVNRVSGRGTEAFF.

The chain employs TRBV9 and TRBJ2-1, with 13 bases aligning to TRBD2. The CDR3 has 16 amino acids. Germline loops: CDR1 SGDLS, CDR2 YYNGEE. V dropped 2 bases and J dropped 5; count of bases not matched to a gene: 4. The CDR3 DNA sequence: TGTGCCAGCAGCGTGATGGGACTAGCGGGGAACAATGAGCAGTTCTTC. This encodes CASSVMGLAGNNEQFF. Looking up the rest from reference TRBV9 and TRBJ2-1 gives the full variable domain: DSGVTQTPKHLITATGQRVTLRCSPRSGDLSVYWYQQSLDQGLQFLIQYYNGEERAKGNILERFSAQQFPDLHSELNLSSLELGDSALYFCASSVMGLAGNNEQFFGPGTRLTVL.

This CDR3 reads CASSESGGTIYF. The CDR3 bases are TGTGCCAGCAGCGAATCTGGCGGCACCATATATTTT. The chain joins TRBV7-9 to TRBJ1-3; D gene unclear. This CDR3 spans 12 amino acids. With 5 bases removed from V and 9 bases from J, the gap between germline ends came to 11 bases. The germline V gene has CDR1 SEHNR and CDR2 FQNEAQ (reference sequence). The full variable domain, its missing parts supplied by reference TRBV7-9 and TRBJ1-3, is DTGVSQNPRHKITKRGQNVTFRCDPISEHNRLYWYRQTLGQGPEFLTYFQNEAQLEKSRLLSDRFSAERPKGSFSTLEIQRTEQGDSAMYLCASSESGGTIYFGEGSWLTVV.

The gene calls are TRBV5-1 and TRBJ1-3; D gene ambiguous. V shed 4 bases and J shed 4 bases, with 9 bases lying between them. Germline V gene sequence: CDR1 SGHRS, CDR2 YFSETQ. This CDR3 is 13 amino acids long. For the CDR3, the DNA is TGCGCCAGCAGCGCCGAAACAGGAAACACCATATATTTT. Translated, it gives CASSAETGNTIYF.

The V call is TRBV5-1, the J call TRBJ1-2, with D tentatively TRBD1 (5 bases). Trimming removed 2 bases from V and 3 bases from J, with 8 bases in between. Looked up from germline, CDR1 is SGHRS and CDR2 is YFSETQ. The CDR3 runs 13 residues. The CDR3 nucleotides read TGCGCCAGCAGCTTACGGGGGGACTATGGCTACACCTTC. Its translation is CASSLRGDYGYTF.

The genes are TRBV5-1 and TRBJ2-7, with a possible D match to TRBD1 (5 bases). Germline V gene sequence: CDR1 SGHRS, CDR2 YFSETQ. Between the trimmed V and J ends, which lost 4 bases and 2 bases, there was a span of 13 bases. The CDR3 extends over 14 amino acids. CDR3 sequence: CASSLTPTAYEQYF. CDR3 coding DNA: TGCGCCAGCAGCCTTACCCCGACAGCCTACGAGCAGTACTTC.

The chain is built from TRBV6-5 and TRBJ1-2, with D uncertain. The CDR3 spans 16 residues. V shed 1 base and J shed 2 bases, with 14 bases lying between them. Germline V gene data show CDR1 as MNHEY and CDR2 as SVGAGI. The CDR3 reads CASSYYPTAENYGYTF. DNA of the CDR3: TGTGCCAGCAGTTACTATCCCACGGCGGAGAACTATGGCTACACCTTC.

The chain has TRBV19 and TRBJ1-1, with D possibly TRBD1 on 5 matching bases. V gave up 7 bases and J gave up 1 base, with 13 bases separating them. This CDR3 spans 14 amino acids. Per the germline V gene, CDR1 is LNHDA and CDR2 is SQIVND (reference sequence). This chain's CDR3 is CASISGQGNTEAFF. The DNA for the CDR3 is TGTGCCAGTATCTCCGGACAAGGGAACACTGAAGCTTTCTTT.

The V call is TRBV3-1 (or the pseudogene TRBV3-2), the J call TRBJ1-1, with no clear D. The CDR3 is 11 amino acids. Trimming removed 4 bases at V and 11 bases at J, with 11 bases between. Germline-derived CDR1 and CDR2 are LGHDT and YNNKEL (reference sequence). CDR3 bases: TGTGCCAGCAGCCGGAACGACAAGGCTTTCTTT. Translating it yields CASSRNDKAFF.

CDR3 sequence: CASSQDSRGNTGELFF. As DNA, the CDR3 is TGTGCCAGCAGCCAAGATTCCCGGGGGAACACCGGGGAGCTGTTTTTT. The rearrangement joins TRBV3-1 (or the pseudogene TRBV3-2) to TRBJ2-2, with a tentative D call TRBD2 (5 bases). This CDR3 has 16 amino acids. CDR1 is LGHDT and CDR2 is YNNKEL in the germline V gene (reference sequence). The ends were cut back, 0 bases at V and 1 base at J, with 9 bases in the middle.

The chain links TRBV6-1 to TRBJ1-1; the match to TRBD1 covers 10 bases. Germline V gene lookup returns CDR1 MNHNS and CDR2 SASEGT. The CDR3 is 18 residues long. The V and J ends lost 3 bases and 10 bases, in that order; junction bases with no gene match: 20. In DNA, the CDR3 is TGTGCCAGCAGTGATTTTCCCTTTCTCCGGGACAGGGGACCTTTAGCTTTCTTT. Its protein product is CASSDFPFLRDRGPLAFF.

The J gene is TRBJ2-2, the V gene TRBV11-3; D might be TRBD2 (6 bases). Germline CDR1 reads SGHNT; CDR2 reads YENEEA. Trimming pared 7 bases from V and 4 bases from J, leaving 22 bases between. The CDR3 is 17 amino acids. Written as DNA, the CDR3 is TGTGCCAGCACTCCGGGCGATGCGGGGTCTCGCACCGGGGAGCTGTTTTTT. Translated: CASTPGDAGSRTGELFF.

V and J are TRBV28 and TRBJ1-2; D is unresolved. CDR1 is MDHEN and CDR2 is SYDVKM in the germline V gene. This CDR3 is 14 amino acids long. V gave up 5 bases and J gave up 5 bases, with 15 bases separating them. As DNA, the CDR3 is TGTGCCAGCAGTACCCTACCGGTCCGGTATGGCTACACCTTC. It translates to CASSTLPVRYGYTF.

The chain recombines TRBV5-1 with TRBJ1-6; D unresolved. Germline V gives CDR1 SGHRS, CDR2 YFSETQ. The CDR3 length is 17 residues. The ends were cut back, 4 bases at V and 2 bases at J, with 16 bases in the middle. Here the CDR3 reads CASSPREGSPYNSPLHF. The CDR3 region has the DNA TGCGCCAGCAGCCCCCGAGAGGGATCCCCCTATAATTCACCCCTCCACTTT. Variable domain in full (rest from reference TRBV5-1 and TRBJ1-6): KAGVTQTPRYLIKTRGQQVTLSCSPISGHRSVSWYQQTPGQGLQFLFEYFSETQRNKGNFPGRFSGRQFSNSRSEMNVSTLELGDSALYLCASSPREGSPYNSPLHFGNGTRLTVT.

V and J are TRBV5-1 and TRBJ1-2; TRBD1 matches 10 bases. The CDR3 covers 15 residues. Per the germline V gene, CDR1 is SGHRS and CDR2 is YFSETQ. The V and J ends lost 3 bases and 4 bases, in that order; junction bases with no gene match: 6. CDR3 region: CASSSRDRGSYGYTF. CDR3 nucleotide sequence: TGCGCCAGCAGCTCTCGGGACAGGGGATCCTATGGCTACACCTTC.

This clone was detected only once. The chain is built from TRBV7-2 and TRBJ2-1; 9 bases align to TRBD1. The V and J ends lost 4 bases and 7 bases, in that order; junction bases with no gene match: 11. Germline CDR1 SGHTA, CDR2 FQGNSA. This CDR3 comprises 16 residues. This chain's CDR3 is CASSSGTGRSQNEQFF. The DNA for the CDR3 is TGTGCCAGCAGCTCCGGGACAGGGCGTTCTCAAAATGAGCAGTTCTTC.

CDR3 protein: CASSYSTGSSGNTIYF. In DNA, the CDR3 is TGTGCCAGCAGTTACTCGACAGGTAGCTCTGGAAACACCATATATTTT. The V call is TRBV6-5, the J call TRBJ1-3; the D gene is possibly TRBD1 (6 bases). Germline V CDR1 and CDR2: MNHEY, SVGAGI. The V and J ends lost 0 bases and 0 bases respectively, with 9 bases between them. CDR3 length: 16 amino acids.

V is TRBV3-1 (or the pseudogene TRBV3-2) and J is TRBJ1-1; D is uncertain. With 1 base removed from V and 3 bases from J, the gap between germline ends came to 12 bases. This CDR3 comprises 15 residues. Germline assignment: CDR1 LGHDT and CDR2 YNNKEL (reference sequence). The CDR3 sequence is CASSQAALGDTEAFF. The DNA of the CDR3 is TGTGCCAGCAGCCAAGCGGCGTTGGGCGACACTGAAGCTTTCTTT.

The rearrangement uses TRBV30 and TRBJ2-3, with unresolved D. This CDR3 has 13 residues. Looked up from germline, CDR1 is GTSNPN and CDR2 is SVGIG (reference sequence). Trimming pared 1 base from V and 0 bases from J, leaving 5 bases between. The chain's CDR3 is CAWSAFSTDTQYF. CDR3 DNA: TGTGCCTGGAGTGCCTTTAGCACAGATACGCAGTATTTT.